Each of the 13 T cell receptor beta chains below was sequenced from the same sample in a study of response to subunit inactivated influenza vaccine. TCRdb reprocessed the RT-PCR reads with MiXCR, giving one entry per CDR3 protein. The sample holds about 780,000 distinct CDR3 sequences; less than 20% are singletons and the top ten take around 9.9%. The specimen comprised PBMCs from blood, sampled roughly 5 days after vaccination. The source is a man aged 45-60 years who received an inactivated influenza vaccine.

The J gene is TRBJ2-5, the V gene TRBV5-5, with D possibly being TRBD2 (6 bases). V lost 0 bases, J lost 5 bases, and 11 bases lay in between. CDR1 and CDR2 from the germline V gene are SGHKS and YYEKEE (reference sequence). The CDR3 is made up of 14 amino acids. The CDR3 region is CASSLAEGRETQYF. The CDR3 nucleotides read TGTGCCAGCAGCTTGGCCGAGGGGAGGGAGACCCAGTACTTC.

V usage is TRBV6-2 or TRBV6-3 and J usage is TRBJ2-7, with unresolved D. Germline CDR1 is MNHEY and CDR2 is SVGEGT. V was cut by 7 bases and J by 4 bases, with 17 bases left in between. CDR3 length: 14 residues. CDR3 sequence: CASNPTFLGYEQYF. The CDR3 nucleotides are TGTGCCAGCAACCCGACATTTCTCGGTTACGAGCAGTACTTC.

V is TRBV5-4 and J is TRBJ2-5, with 11 bases lining up with TRBD2. The germline V gene encodes CDR1 SGHNT and CDR2 YYREEE (reference sequence). After removal of 3 bases from V and 2 bases from J, the junction contained 9 bases not matched to a gene. There are 17 residues in the CDR3. CDR3 in amino acids: CASSSPGPSGGQETQYF. The DNA of the CDR3 is TGTGCCAGCAGCTCCCCGGGTCCTAGCGGGGGGCAAGAGACCCAGTACTTC.

V and J are TRBV7-2 and TRBJ2-3, with TRBD1 as a possible D gene (5 bases). V was trimmed by 2 bases and J by 1 base, leaving 13 bases between them. Germline CDR1 reads SGHTA; CDR2 reads FQGNSA. The CDR3 runs 16 residues. CDR3 sequence: CASSLIGQGGTDTQYF. The CDR3 nucleotides read TGTGCCAGCAGCTTAATCGGCCAGGGCGGCACAGATACGCAGTATTTT. Complete variable domain (other parts from reference TRBV7-2 and TRBJ2-3): GAGVSQSPSNKVTEKGKDVELRCDPISGHTALYWYRQSLGQGLEFLIYFQGNSAPDKSGLPSDRFSAERTGGSVSTLTIQRTQQEDSAVYLCASSLIGQGGTDTQYFGPGTRLTVL.

The chain is built from TRBV7-2 and TRBJ2-3; D is uncertain. There are 12 residues in the CDR3. Looked up from germline, CDR1 is SGHTA and CDR2 is FQGNSA. Trimming took off 2 bases at V and 7 bases at J, with 7 bases between the two ends. The CDR3 sequence is CASSLIRNTQYF. CDR3 nucleotide sequence: TGTGCCAGCAGCTTAATCCGGAATACGCAGTATTTT.

A few counts support this clonotype. J is TRBJ1-5 and V is TRBV6-5; no firm D call. The CDR3 is 14 amino acids. V was pared by 2 bases and J by 0 bases, with 5 bases between. From germline, CDR1 is MNHEY and CDR2 SVGAGI. In nucleotides, the CDR3 is TGTGCCAGCAGTTACCGCTCTAGCAATCAGCCCCAGCATTTT. This gives the protein CASSYRSSNQPQHF.

The V and J genes are TRBV4-3 and TRBJ2-7; perhaps TRBD1 as D (5 bases). V lost 1 base, J lost 0 bases, and 13 bases lay in between. The germline V gene encodes CDR1 LGHNA and CDR2 YSLEER. This CDR3 has 16 amino acids. The CDR3 DNA sequence: TGCGCCAGCAGCCAAGGAGCGACAGCAACCTCCTACGAGCAGTACTTC. As protein: CASSQGATATSYEQYF.

This clonotype appeared a single time. The CDR3 DNA sequence: TGTGCCAGCAGTTTGACAGCGTCAGATACGCAGTATTTT. Protein product: CASSLTASDTQYF. This rearrangement joins TRBV28 to TRBJ2-3; perhaps TRBD1 as D (5 bases). The CDR3 is made up of 13 amino acids. The germline V gene encodes CDR1 MDHEN and CDR2 SYDVKM. V lost 3 bases and J lost 4, with 8 bases in between. The full variable domain, rest sourced from reference TRBV28 and TRBJ2-3, is DVKVTQSSRYLVKRTGEKVFLECVQDMDHENMFWYRQDPGLGLRLIYFSYDVKMKEKGDIPEGYSVSREKKERFSLILESASTNQTSMYLCASSLTASDTQYFGPGTRLTVL.

The count of this clonotype is one. CDR3 coding DNA: TGCAGTGGTCGCAGGGACAGGGGTTCACCCCTCCACTTT. Its translation is CSGRRDRGSPLHF. This rearrangement joins TRBV20-1 to TRBJ1-6; 10 nucleotides line up with TRBD1. The J segment lost 9 bases and the V segment lost 7 bases, leaving 6 bases of the junction unmatched. Looked up from germline, CDR1 is DFQATT and CDR2 is SNEGSKA (reference sequence). This CDR3 is 13 amino acids long.

This clonotype occurred a few times. The J gene is TRBJ1-6, the V gene TRBV15; no reliable D call. The CDR3 is made up of 15 amino acids. The V and J ends lost 0 bases and 6 bases respectively, with 9 bases between them. CDR1 and CDR2 from the germline V gene are LNHNV and YYDKDF (reference sequence). CDR3 sequence: CATSRDKNLNSPLHF. CDR3 in DNA: TGTGCCACCAGCAGAGACAAAAACCTTAATTCACCCCTCCACTTT.

In its sample, this clonotype was seen many times. The chain combines TRBV29-1 with TRBJ2-3; D perhaps matches TRBD1 (6 bases). The CDR3 has 13 amino acids. V lost 6 bases and J 4 bases, leaving 14 bases between the germline ends. CDR1 and CDR2 from the germline V gene are SQVTM and ANQGSEA. The CDR3 region has the DNA TGCAGCGTGGCAACAGGGAACGCAGATACGCAGTATTTT. Translation: CSVATGNADTQYF.

The genes are TRBV5-1 and TRBJ1-1; possible D gene TRBD1, 6 bases. Germline assignment: CDR1 SGHRS and CDR2 YFSETQ. The CDR3 spans 18 residues. Trimming pared 3 bases from V and 0 bases from J, leaving 21 bases between. The CDR3 here is CASSSGRAGAIMNTEAFF. The CDR3 region has the DNA TGCGCCAGCAGCTCCGGTAGGGCAGGGGCCATAATGAACACTGAAGCTTTCTTT.

The chain combines TRBV20-1 with TRBJ2-5, with D unresolved. Trimming removed 4 bases from V and 4 bases from J, with 16 bases in between. CDR1 is DFQATT, CDR2 SNEGSKA, per germline (reference sequence). The CDR3 extends over 14 amino acids. The CDR3 reads CSAKTTLSGETQYF. The CDR3 coding sequence is TGCAGTGCTAAGACCACCCTAAGTGGAGAGACCCAGTACTTC.